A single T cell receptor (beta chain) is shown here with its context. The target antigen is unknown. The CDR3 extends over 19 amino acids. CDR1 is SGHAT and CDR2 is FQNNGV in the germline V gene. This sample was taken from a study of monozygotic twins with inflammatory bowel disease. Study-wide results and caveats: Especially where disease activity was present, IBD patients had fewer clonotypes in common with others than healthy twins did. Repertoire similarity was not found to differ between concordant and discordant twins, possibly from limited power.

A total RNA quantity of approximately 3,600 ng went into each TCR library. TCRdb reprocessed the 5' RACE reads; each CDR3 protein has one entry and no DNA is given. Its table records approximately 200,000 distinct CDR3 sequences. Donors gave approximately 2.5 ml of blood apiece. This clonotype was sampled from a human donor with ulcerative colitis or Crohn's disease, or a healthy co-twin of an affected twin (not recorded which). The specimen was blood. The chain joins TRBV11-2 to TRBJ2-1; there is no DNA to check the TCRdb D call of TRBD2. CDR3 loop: CASRKLGTSGGVPYNEQFF.